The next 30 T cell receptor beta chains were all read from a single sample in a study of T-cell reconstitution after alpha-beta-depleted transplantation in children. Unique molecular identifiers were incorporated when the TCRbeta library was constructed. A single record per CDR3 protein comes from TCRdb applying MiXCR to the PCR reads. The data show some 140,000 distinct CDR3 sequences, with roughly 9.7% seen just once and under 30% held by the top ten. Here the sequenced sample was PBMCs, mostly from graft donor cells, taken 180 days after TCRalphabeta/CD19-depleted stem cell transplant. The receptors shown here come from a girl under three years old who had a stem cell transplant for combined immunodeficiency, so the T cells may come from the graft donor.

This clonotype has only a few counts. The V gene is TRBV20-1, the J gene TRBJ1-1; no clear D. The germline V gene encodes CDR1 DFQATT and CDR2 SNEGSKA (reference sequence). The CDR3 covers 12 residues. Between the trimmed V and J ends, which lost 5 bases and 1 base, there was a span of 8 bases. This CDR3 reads CSAAWENTEAFF. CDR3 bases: TGCAGTGCTGCCTGGGAGAACACTGAAGCTTTCTTT.

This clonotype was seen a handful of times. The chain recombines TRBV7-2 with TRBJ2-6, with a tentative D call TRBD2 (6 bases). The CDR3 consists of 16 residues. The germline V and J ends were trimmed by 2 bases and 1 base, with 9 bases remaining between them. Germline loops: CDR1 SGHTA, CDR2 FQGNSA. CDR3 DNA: TGTGCCAGCAGCTTAAGCGCGGGATCTGGGGCCAACGTCCTGACTTTC. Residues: CASSLSAGSGANVLTF.

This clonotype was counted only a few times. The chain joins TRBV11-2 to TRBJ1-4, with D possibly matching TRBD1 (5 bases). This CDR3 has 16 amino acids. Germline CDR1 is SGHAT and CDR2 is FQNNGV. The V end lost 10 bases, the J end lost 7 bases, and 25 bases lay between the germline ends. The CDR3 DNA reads TGTGCCACCCTGCCAGGGATGGGTCTAAAAGGTGAAAAACTGTTTTTT. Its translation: CATLPGMGLKGEKLFF.

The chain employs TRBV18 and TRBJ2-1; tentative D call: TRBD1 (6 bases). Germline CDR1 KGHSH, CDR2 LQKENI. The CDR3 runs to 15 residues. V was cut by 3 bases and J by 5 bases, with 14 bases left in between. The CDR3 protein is CASSPQGPVHNEQFF. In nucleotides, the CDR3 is TGTGCCAGCTCACCTCAGGGGCCCGTTCACAATGAGCAGTTCTTC.

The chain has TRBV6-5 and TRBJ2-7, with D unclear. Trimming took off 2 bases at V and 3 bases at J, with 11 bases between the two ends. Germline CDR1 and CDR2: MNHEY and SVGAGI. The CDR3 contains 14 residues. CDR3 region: CASSYGWPDYEQYF. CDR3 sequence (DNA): TGTGCCAGCAGTTACGGGTGGCCCGACTACGAGCAGTACTTC.

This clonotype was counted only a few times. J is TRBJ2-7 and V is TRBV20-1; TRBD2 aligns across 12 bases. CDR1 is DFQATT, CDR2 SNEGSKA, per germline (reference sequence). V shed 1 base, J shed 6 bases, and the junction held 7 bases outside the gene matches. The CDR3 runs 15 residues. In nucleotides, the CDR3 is TGCAGTGCTAGAGCCCGGACTAGCGGGATAGGCGAGCAGTACTTC. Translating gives CSARARTSGIGEQYF.

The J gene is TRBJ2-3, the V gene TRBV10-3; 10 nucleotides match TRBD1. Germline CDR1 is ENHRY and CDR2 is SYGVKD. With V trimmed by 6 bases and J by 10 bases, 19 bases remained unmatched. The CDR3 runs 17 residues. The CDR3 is CAISPRDRGSPTGAQYF. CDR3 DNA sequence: TGTGCCATCAGCCCCCGGGACAGGGGCTCCCCCACAGGGGCGCAGTATTTT.

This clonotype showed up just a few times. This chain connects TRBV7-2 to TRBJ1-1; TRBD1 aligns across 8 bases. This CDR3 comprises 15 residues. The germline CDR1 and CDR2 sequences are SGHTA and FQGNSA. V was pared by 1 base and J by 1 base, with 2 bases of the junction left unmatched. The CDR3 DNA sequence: TGTGCCAGCAGCTTAGTAACAGGGGGGAACACTGAAGCTTTCTTT. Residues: CASSLVTGGNTEAFF.

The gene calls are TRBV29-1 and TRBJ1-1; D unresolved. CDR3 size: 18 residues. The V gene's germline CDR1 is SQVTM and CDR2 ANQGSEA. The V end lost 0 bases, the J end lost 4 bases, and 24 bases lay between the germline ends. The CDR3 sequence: CSVEDVGVGSKPVTEAFF. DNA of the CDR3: TGCAGCGTTGAAGATGTCGGCGTAGGTTCTAAACCCGTCACTGAAGCTTTCTTT. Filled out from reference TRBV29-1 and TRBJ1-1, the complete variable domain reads SAVISQKPSRDICQRGTSLTIQCQVDSQVTMMFWYRQQPGQSLTLIATANQGSEATYESGFVIDKFPISRPNLTFSTLTVSNMSPEDSSIYLCSVEDVGVGSKPVTEAFFGQGTRLTVV.

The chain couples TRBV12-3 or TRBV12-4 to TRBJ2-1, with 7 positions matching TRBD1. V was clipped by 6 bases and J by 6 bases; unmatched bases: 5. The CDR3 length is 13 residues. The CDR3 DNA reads TGTGCCAGCAGACGAACAGGGGTCAATGAGCAGTTCTTC. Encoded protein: CASRRTGVNEQFF.

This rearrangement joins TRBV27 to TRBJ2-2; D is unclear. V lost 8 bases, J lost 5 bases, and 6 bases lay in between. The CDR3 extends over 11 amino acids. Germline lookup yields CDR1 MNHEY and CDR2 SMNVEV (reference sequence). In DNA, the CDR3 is TGTGCCAGCGGCTGGACCGGGGAGCTGTTTTTT. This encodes CASGWTGELFF.

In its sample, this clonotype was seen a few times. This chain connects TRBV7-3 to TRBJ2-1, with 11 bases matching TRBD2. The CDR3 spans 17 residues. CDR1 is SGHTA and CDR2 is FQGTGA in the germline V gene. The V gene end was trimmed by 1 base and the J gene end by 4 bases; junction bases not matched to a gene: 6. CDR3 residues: CASSLMAGTSGYNEQFF. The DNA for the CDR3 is TGTGCCAGCAGCTTAATGGCCGGGACTAGCGGTTACAATGAGCAGTTCTTC.

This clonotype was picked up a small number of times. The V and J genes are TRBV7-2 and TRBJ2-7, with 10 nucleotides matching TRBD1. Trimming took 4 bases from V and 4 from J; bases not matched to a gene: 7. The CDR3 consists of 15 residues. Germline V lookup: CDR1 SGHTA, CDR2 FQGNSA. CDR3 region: CASSSIWTGGYEQYF. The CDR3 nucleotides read TGTGCCAGCAGCTCCATCTGGACAGGGGGTTACGAGCAGTACTTC. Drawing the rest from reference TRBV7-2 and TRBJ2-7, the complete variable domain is GAGVSQSPSNKVTEKGKDVELRCDPISGHTALYWYRQSLGQGLEFLIYFQGNSAPDKSGLPSDRFSAERTGGSVSTLTIQRTQQEDSAVYLCASSSIWTGGYEQYFGPGTRLTVT.

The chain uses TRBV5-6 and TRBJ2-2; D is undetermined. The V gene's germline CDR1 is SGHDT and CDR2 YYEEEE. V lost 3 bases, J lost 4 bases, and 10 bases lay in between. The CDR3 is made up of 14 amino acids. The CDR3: CASSYRSLTGELFF. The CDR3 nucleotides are TGTGCCAGCAGCTACCGGTCCCTCACCGGGGAGCTGTTTTTT. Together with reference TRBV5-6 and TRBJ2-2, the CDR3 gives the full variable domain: DAGVTQSPTHLIKTRGQQVTLRCSPKSGHDTVSWYQQALGQGPQFIFQYYEEEERQRGNFPDRFSGHQFPNYSSELNVNALLLGDSALYLCASSYRSLTGELFFGEGSRLTVL.

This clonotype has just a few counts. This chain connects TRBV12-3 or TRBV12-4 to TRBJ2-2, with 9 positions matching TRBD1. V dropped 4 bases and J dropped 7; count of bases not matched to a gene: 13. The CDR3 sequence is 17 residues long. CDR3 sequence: CASSSLTGGDFHGELFF. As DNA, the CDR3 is TGTGCCAGCAGTTCACTTACAGGGGGCGATTTTCACGGGGAGCTGTTTTTT.

The CDR3 DNA sequence: TGTGCCAGCGGCTACAGGGAGAACACCGGGGAGCTGTTTTTT. Translation: CASGYRENTGELFF. The chain carries TRBV12-3 or TRBV12-4 and TRBJ2-2; possible D gene TRBD1, 6 bases. This CDR3 has 14 amino acids. V was pared by 8 bases and J by 1 base, with 11 bases between.

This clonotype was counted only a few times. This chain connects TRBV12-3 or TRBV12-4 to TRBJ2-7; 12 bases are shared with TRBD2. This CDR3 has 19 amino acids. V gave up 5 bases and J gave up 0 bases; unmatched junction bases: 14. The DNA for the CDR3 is TGTGCCAGCAGTCCCCTAGCGGGAGGGCCAATTAGGAGCTCCTACGAGCAGTACTTC. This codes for CASSPLAGGPIRSSYEQYF.

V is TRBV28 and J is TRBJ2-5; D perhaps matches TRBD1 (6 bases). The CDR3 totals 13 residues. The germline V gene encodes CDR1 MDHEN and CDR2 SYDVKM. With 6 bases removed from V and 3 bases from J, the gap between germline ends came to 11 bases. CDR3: CASRTGPKETQYF. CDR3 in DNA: TGTGCCAGCAGAACAGGGCCAAAAGAGACCCAGTACTTC.

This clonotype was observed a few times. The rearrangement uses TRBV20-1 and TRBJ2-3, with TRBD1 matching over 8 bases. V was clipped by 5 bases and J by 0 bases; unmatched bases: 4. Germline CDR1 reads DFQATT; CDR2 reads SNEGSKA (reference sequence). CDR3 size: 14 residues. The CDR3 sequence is CSAWTGRSTDTQYF. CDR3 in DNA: TGCAGTGCTTGGACAGGGCGAAGCACAGATACGCAGTATTTT.

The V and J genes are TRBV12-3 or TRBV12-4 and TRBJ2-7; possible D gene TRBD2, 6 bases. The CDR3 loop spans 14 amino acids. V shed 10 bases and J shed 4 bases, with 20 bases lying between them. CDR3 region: CATGLRGFLYEQYF. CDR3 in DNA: TGTGCCACCGGCTTACGGGGGTTCTTATACGAGCAGTACTTC.

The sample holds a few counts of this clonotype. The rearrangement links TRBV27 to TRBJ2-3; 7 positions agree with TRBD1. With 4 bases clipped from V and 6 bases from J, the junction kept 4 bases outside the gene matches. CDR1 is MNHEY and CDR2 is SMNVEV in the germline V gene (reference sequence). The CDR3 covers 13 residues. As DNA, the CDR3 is TGTGCCAGCAGTTGGGACAGCCTGGATACGCAGTATTTT. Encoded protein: CASSWDSLDTQYF.

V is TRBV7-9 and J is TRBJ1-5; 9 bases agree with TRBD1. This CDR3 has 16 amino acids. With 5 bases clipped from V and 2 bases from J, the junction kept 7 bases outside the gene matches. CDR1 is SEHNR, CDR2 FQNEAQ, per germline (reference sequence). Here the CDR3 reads CASSQQGAQGNQPQHF. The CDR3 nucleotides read TGTGCCAGCAGCCAACAGGGGGCTCAGGGCAATCAGCCCCAGCATTTT. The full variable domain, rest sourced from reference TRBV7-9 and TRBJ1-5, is DTGVSQNPRHKITKRGQNVTFRCDPISEHNRLYWYRQTLGQGPEFLTYFQNEAQLEKSRLLSDRFSAERPKGSFSTLEIQRTEQGDSAMYLCASSQQGAQGNQPQHFGDGTRLSIL.

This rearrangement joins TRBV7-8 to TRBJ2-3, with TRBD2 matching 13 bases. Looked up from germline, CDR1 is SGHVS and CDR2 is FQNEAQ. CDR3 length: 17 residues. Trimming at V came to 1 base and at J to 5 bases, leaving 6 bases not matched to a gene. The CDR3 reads CASSLELAGGWGDTQYF. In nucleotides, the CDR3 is TGTGCCAGCAGCTTAGAACTAGCGGGAGGGTGGGGAGATACGCAGTATTTT.

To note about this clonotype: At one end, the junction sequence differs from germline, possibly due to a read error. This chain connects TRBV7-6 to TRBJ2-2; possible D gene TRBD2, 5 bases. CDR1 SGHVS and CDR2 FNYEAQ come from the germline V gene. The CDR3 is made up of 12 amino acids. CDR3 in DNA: TGTGCCAGCAGCTTACTTACCGGGGAGCCGTTTTTT. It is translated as CASSLLTGEPFF. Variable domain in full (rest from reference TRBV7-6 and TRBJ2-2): GAGVSQSPRYKVTKRGQDVALRCDPISGHVSLYWYRQALGQGPEFLTYFNYEAQQDKSGLPNDRFSAERPEGSISTLTIQRTEQRDSAMYRCASSLLTGEPFFGEGSRLTVL.

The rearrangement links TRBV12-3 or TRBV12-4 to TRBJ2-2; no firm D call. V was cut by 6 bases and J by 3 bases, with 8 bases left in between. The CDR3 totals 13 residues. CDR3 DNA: TGTGCCAGCAGACGCATTTACACCGGGGAGCTGTTTTTT. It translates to CASRRIYTGELFF.

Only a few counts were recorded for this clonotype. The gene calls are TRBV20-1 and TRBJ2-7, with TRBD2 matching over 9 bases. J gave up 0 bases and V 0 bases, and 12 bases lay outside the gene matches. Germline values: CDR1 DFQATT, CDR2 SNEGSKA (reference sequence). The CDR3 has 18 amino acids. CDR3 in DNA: TGCAGTGCTAGAGATTGGGGGCAGACTAGCGGAAGCTCCTACGAGCAGTACTTC. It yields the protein CSARDWGQTSGSSYEQYF.

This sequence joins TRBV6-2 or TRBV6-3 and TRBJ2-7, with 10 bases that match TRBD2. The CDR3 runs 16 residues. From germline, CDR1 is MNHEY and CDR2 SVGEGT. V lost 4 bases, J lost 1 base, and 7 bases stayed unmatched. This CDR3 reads CASSFLAGASSYEQYF. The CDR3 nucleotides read TGTGCCAGCAGTTTCCTAGCGGGAGCTTCATCCTACGAGCAGTACTTC.

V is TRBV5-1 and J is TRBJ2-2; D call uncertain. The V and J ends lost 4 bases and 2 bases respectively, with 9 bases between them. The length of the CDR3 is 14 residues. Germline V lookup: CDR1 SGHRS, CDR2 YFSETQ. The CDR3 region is CASSGLHNTGELFF. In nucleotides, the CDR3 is TGCGCCAGCAGCGGGCTCCACAACACCGGGGAGCTGTTTTTT.

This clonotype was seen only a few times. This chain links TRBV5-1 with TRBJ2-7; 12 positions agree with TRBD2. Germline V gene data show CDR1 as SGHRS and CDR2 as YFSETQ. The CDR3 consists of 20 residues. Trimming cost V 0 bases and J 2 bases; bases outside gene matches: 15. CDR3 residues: CASSLDTGLAGIPLPYEQYF. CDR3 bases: TGCGCCAGCAGCTTGGACACCGGACTAGCGGGAATCCCCCTTCCCTACGAGCAGTACTTC.

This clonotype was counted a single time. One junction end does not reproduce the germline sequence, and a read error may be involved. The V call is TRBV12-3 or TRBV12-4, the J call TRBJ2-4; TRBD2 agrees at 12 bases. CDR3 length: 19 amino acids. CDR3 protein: CACSFKTGLAGSHKNIQYF. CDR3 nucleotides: TGTGCCTGCAGTTTCAAGACCGGACTAGCGGGGTCTCACAAAAACATTCAGTACTTC.